This TCR beta chain is drawn from a study of blood T cells in healthy people across ages (dated by TCRdb to the mid-2010s). For the wider study: In model experiments, roughly one uniquely barcoded TCR beta cDNA molecule per two T cells was captured by template switching. For two donors (one aged 18 to 29 and one aged 80 or older), the study analyzed two additional independent replicas of 1 million unique cDNA reads from the same blood draw. To avoid experimental bias, donors of different ages were randomly spread across the sequencing lanes. Using deep sequencing normalized with unique cDNA molecular identifiers, the study measured how TCR beta repertoire diversity changes with age. Four age groups were formed from the donors: young (average approximately 16 years), middle-aged (just under 40), aged (approximately 60) and long-lived (82). Study-level results and caveats: The long-lived group showed more naive CD4+ T cells, fewer expanded clones and increased TCR diversity than the aged group, suggesting age selection. Observed TCR beta diversity correlated strongly with the percentage of naive T cells measured by flow cytometry. Observed TCR beta diversity per million T cells fell roughly linearly with age, and a significant reduction was already apparent by age roughly 40. Donor CMV infection status was unknown, potentially confounding age-related changes in expanded clonotypes. Conclusive comparison of naive and antigen-experienced compartments was prevented by the profiling of bulk unsorted PBMCs. Estimates of total diversity based on one million sequenced T cells were regarded as lower bounds and as underestimates.

The library relied on 5' RACE. TCRdb shows the sequencer as Illumina HiSeq 2500. A second PCR of about 6 to 11 cycles was performed with a sample-barcoded 5' primer and a J-beta primer mix. A template-switch 5' adaptor carrying 12 random nucleotides introduced a unique molecular identifier onto each TCR beta cDNA molecule. Each sample yielded at least 2.5 million CDR3-containing paired-end reads. First-strand cDNA synthesis was performed from all RNA using the Mint cDNA synthesis kit, with priming by a TRBC-specific oligonucleotide. After uracil-DNA glycosylase treatment, a first 18-cycle PCR used universal primers M1SS and BC2_uni_R on all cDNA. In the original analysis: Each sample was normalized by randomly selecting 1 million high-quality reads, each carrying a distinct molecular identifier. Instead of being binned into consensus sequences, reads with shared molecular identifiers were discarded. MiTCR, run with a Q25 quality threshold and the strictest error-elimination algorithm, handled CDR3 identification, clonotype clustering and error correction. A nonparametric unseen species model with Euler transformation was used to estimate a lower bound on total TCR beta diversity. TCRdb reanalyzed the raw reads on its own, using fastp at Q25 for trimming and MiXCR for clone calling, and kept in-frame beta chains. Each CDR3 protein appears once, grouped with its most common genes and DNA. V and J calls and clone size were set by TCRdb, not the authors. The table for this sample lists more than 1 million distinct CDR3 sequences; roughly 45% of them were counted only once. Under 20% of the sample is taken by the ten largest.

Inclusive of the bounding cysteine and phenylalanine, the CDR3 is 15 residues long. The entry retains the CDR3 DNA only, 45 bases that are in frame from base 1. Looking up the germline V gene (reference sequence) yields CDR1 DFQATT and CDR2 SNEGSKA. Relative to germline, V is missing 5 bases and J is missing 2 bases, with 5 bases of the junction outside any gene match. Donors were under 40 systemically healthy Caucasian individuals from Russia aged roughly 6 to 90 years. About 10 milliliters of peripheral blood were drawn from each donor into EDTA-treated Vacutainer tubes. Ficoll-Paque density-gradient centrifugation was used to isolate PBMCs, with at least 6 million per sample. Trizol reagent was used to extract total RNA from the PBMCs, yielding at least 5 micrograms per sample. For every donor, flow cytometry on a PBMC aliquot measured the percentage of naive CD45RAhigh/CD27high T cells. Worth noting for this clonotype: Its antigen is currently not known. There are no base qualities to consult, and no much larger clone falls within one base.

The sequence joins TRBV20-1 to TRBJ2-4, with 11 central nucleotides matching TRBD2. The receptor's source is a woman in her fifties or sixties in good health. The sample consisted of blood. This receptor has the CDR3 CSAGRLAGTKNIQYF. The DNA reads as follows: TGCAGTGCTGGACGACTAGCGGGAACCAAAAACATTCAGTACTTC.